This entry is about one TCR beta chain. This sample is part of a study of shared clonotypes between healthy human individuals. About the research overall: For every donor, three CD4 naive, three CD4 memory, two CD8 naive and one CD8 memory plates were used.

Across several immunoSEQ plates, the genomic DNA of each subset was split evenly. Clones were sequenced by immunoSEQ multiplex PCR, and TCRdb holds only the in-frame ones, with some missing. The table lists 2 million to 2.5 million clones, roughly 90% of them singletons. The CDR3 is 14 amino acids. V lost 5 bases to trimming and J lost 7 bases; unmatched junction nucleotides: 4. Germline V lookup: CDR1 MGHDK, CDR2 SYGVNS. The chain combines TRBV25-1 with TRBJ2-1; 11 bases map to TRBD1. The material sequenced was naive CD4+ T cells from PBMCs. Subset reported: CD45RA+ positively selected. This TCR derives from a man between 18 and 29 years old in good health. Some clones in this sample may be carry-over from other donors' samples. Here the CDR3 reads CASSPGQGANEQFF. CDR3 sequence (DNA): TGTGCCAGCAGTCCAGGACAGGGGGCAAATGAGCAGTTCTTC.